This is a list of T cell receptor beta chains from one sample in a study of shared clonotypes between healthy human individuals. Data came from immunoSEQ multiplex PCR; TCRdb stores just in-frame clones and leaves some out. The repertoire holds roughly 550,000 clones, with roughly 95% as singletons. The sample was naive CD8+ T cells sorted from blood. These receptors all stem from a woman aged 25-40 years in good health. Each CDR3 is given with its conserved first and last residue. D genes are given only for firm matches. Part of the rows lack a size; the others show once, few, many or a class for expanded clones.

cdr3_aa cdr3_nt j_call v_call clone_size d_call
CASSEGGEAETQYF TGCGCCAGCAGTGAGGGGGGGGAGGCAGAGACCCAGTACTTC TRBJ2-5 TRBV10-1 NA TRBD2
CASSVDPGDRLSSGNTIYF TGTGCCAGCAGCGTAGATCCGGGGGATCGACTTAGCTCTGGAAACACCATATATTTT TRBJ1-3 TRBV9 once NA
CASSQDWEAYEQYF TGCGCCAGCAGCCAAGATTGGGAGGCCTACGAGCAGTACTTC TRBJ2-7 TRBV4-1 once NA
CASSMVPGTAPTDTQYF TGTGCCAGCAGTATGGTTCCCGGGACAGCCCCCACAGATACGCAGTATTTT TRBJ2-3 TRBV27 NA TRBD1
CASSKDRVGNTEAFF TGTGCCAGTAGCAAGGACAGGGTGGGGAACACTGAAGCTTTCTTT TRBJ1-1 TRBV19 NA TRBD1
CASSPPVGQGTRYGYTF TGTGCCAGCAGCCCCCCGGTTGGGCAGGGGACTCGTTATGGCTACACCTTC TRBJ1-2 TRBV7-9 NA NA
CASSFIAYGTDTQYF TGTGCCAGCAGCTTCATTGCCTACGGGACAGATACGCAGTATTTT TRBJ2-3 TRBV7-8 NA NA
CASSQDRTASYEQYF TGCGCCAGCAGCCAAGATCGGACAGCCTCCTACGAGCAGTACTTC TRBJ2-7 TRBV4-1 NA NA
CASSIDHRGINTGELFF TGTGCCAGTAGTATAGATCACAGGGGGATCAACACCGGGGAGCTGTTTTTT TRBJ2-2 TRBV19 NA TRBD1
CASSFLGTSSDEQYF TGTGCCAGCAGTTTCCTGGGGACTAGCTCCGACGAGCAGTACTTC TRBJ2-7 TRBV28 NA TRBD2
CASGWGISADTQYF TGTGCCAGCGGGTGGGGGATTTCGGCAGATACGCAGTATTTT TRBJ2-3 TRBV5-6 NA NA
CASSLETQETQYF TGTGCCAGCAGCTTGGAAACCCAAGAGACCCAGTACTTC TRBJ2-5 TRBV5-4 NA NA
CASRPPGLAETQYF TGTGCCAGCAGGCCGCCGGGACTAGCGGAGACCCAGTACTTC TRBJ2-5 TRBV28 NA TRBD2
CASSFDRGTYEQYF TGTGCCAGCAGTTTCGACAGGGGGACCTACGAGCAGTACTTC TRBJ2-7 TRBV27 NA TRBD1
CASSWGQGPYEQYF TGTGCCAGCAGTTGGGGACAGGGCCCCTACGAGCAGTACTTC TRBJ2-7 TRBV27 NA TRBD1
CASSPGQGVYEQYF TGTGCCAGCAGCCCGGGACAGGGAGTCTACGAGCAGTACTTC TRBJ2-7 TRBV14 NA TRBD1
CASSELSFGTEAFF TGTGCCAGCAGCGAACTGTCGTTCGGCACTGAAGCTTTCTTT TRBJ1-1 TRBV9 NA NA
CARESGVAEAFF TGTGCCAGAGAATCAGGGGTGGCTGAAGCTTTCTTT TRBJ1-1 TRBV2 once NA
CASSFEGSYNEQFF TGTGCCAGCAGTTTTGAGGGTTCCTACAATGAGCAGTTCTTC TRBJ2-1 TRBV28 NA NA
CATSRDRGSNTEAFF TGTGCCACCAGCAGGGACAGGGGCTCGAACACTGAAGCTTTCTTT TRBJ1-1 TRBV15 NA TRBD1
CASSLGQTYEQYF TGTGCCAGCAGTTTGGGACAAACGTACGAGCAGTACTTC TRBJ2-7 TRBV27 NA NA
CSVGVASSTDTQYF TGCAGCGTTGGGGTAGCGTCTAGCACAGATACGCAGTATTTT TRBJ2-3 TRBV29-1 NA NA
CASSVGQGFSYEQYF TGTGCCAGCAGTGTGGGACAGGGGTTCTCCTACGAGCAGTACTTC TRBJ2-7 TRBV6-1 NA TRBD1
CASSQDADRGETQYF TGCGCCAGCAGCCAAGATGCGGACAGGGGAGAGACCCAGTACTTC TRBJ2-5 TRBV4-1 NA TRBD1
CASSLEANYGYTF TGTGCCAGCAGCTTAGAGGCTAACTATGGCTACACCTTC TRBJ1-2 TRBV7-8 NA NA
CAWSVGNEQFF TGTGCCTGGAGTGTCGGCAATGAGCAGTTCTTC TRBJ2-1 TRBV30 few NA
CASSLLGLAGVYEQYF TGTGCCAGCAGTTTACTGGGACTAGCGGGAGTCTACGAGCAGTACTTC TRBJ2-7 TRBV28 NA TRBD2
CASSGHPDPQDTQYF TGTGCCAGCAGTGGGCACCCGGACCCTCAGGATACGCAGTATTTT TRBJ2-3 TRBV6-1 NA NA
CASSETGGYGEQYF TGTGCCAGCAGTGAGACAGGGGGATATGGCGAGCAGTACTTC TRBJ2-7 TRBV7-9 NA TRBD1
CAISESGHTTGELFF TGTGCCATCAGTGAGTCGGGACATACCACCGGGGAGCTGTTTTTT TRBJ2-2 TRBV10-3 NA NA
CASRLMDEQFF TGTGCCAGCAGGTTGATGGATGAGCAGTTCTTC TRBJ2-1 TRBV28 NA NA
CASSLALSSTDTQYF TGTGCCAGCAGCTTAGCGCTCTCTAGCACAGATACGCAGTATTTT TRBJ2-3 TRBV7-9 NA NA
CASSTASGSYEQYF TGTGCCAGTAGTACGGCTAGCGGCTCCTACGAGCAGTACTTC TRBJ2-7 TRBV19 NA TRBD2
CASSMSENTEAFF TGTGCCAGTAGTATGTCAGAGAACACTGAAGCTTTCTTT TRBJ1-1 TRBV19 NA NA
CASSYRTGELFF TGTGCCAGCAGTTATCGGACCGGGGAGCTGTTTTTT TRBJ2-2 TRBV6-6 NA NA
CASYLENRVDEQYF TGCGCCAGCTACTTGGAAAACAGGGTCGACGAGCAGTACTTC TRBJ2-7 TRBV5-1 NA NA
CASRPIWAGGYNEQFF TGTGCCAGCAGACCCATTTGGGCGGGAGGGTACAATGAGCAGTTCTTC TRBJ2-1 TRBV28 NA TRBD2
CASSQTRMNTEAFF TGTGCCAGCAGCCAGACTAGGATGAACACTGAAGCTTTCTTT TRBJ1-1 TRBV14 NA NA
CASGASGRGEQYF TGTGCCAGCGGGGCTAGCGGGCGTGGAGAGCAGTACTTC TRBJ2-7 TRBV27 NA TRBD2
CASSLFGVSYNEQFF TGTGCCAGCAGCTTGTTTGGAGTAAGCTACAATGAGCAGTTCTTC TRBJ2-1 TRBV5-8 NA NA
CASSLAGVNEQFF TGCGCCAGCAGCTTGGCTGGGGTCAATGAGCAGTTCTTC TRBJ2-1 TRBV5-1 NA NA
CTSRRGGEAFF TGCACCAGCAGAAGAGGGGGGGAAGCTTTCTTT TRBJ1-1 TRBV1 NA NA
CASSTLGASYNEQFF TGTGCCAGTAGTACCTTGGGGGCGTCCTACAATGAGCAGTTCTTC TRBJ2-1 TRBV19 NA NA
CASSAPGLAWGEQYF TGTGCCAGCAGCGCGCCGGGACTAGCTTGGGGGGAGCAGTACTTC TRBJ2-7 TRBV9 NA TRBD2
CASSYSDPRAEQYF TGTGCCAGCAGTTATTCGGACCCGCGTGCGGAGCAGTACTTC TRBJ2-7 TRBV28 NA NA
CASTWAGWDEQYF TGTGCCAGCACCTGGGCCGGCTGGGACGAGCAGTACTTC TRBJ2-7 TRBV28 NA NA